These 22 T cell receptor beta chains originate from one sample sequenced in a study of identical twins. TCRdb processed the 5' RACE reads anew with MiXCR; each CDR3 protein has one entry. The sample includes more than 200,000 distinct CDR3 sequences, over 13% seen only once; the top ten take around 8.3%. Sequencing was done on a sample of memory (CD45RO+) T cells sorted from blood. The receptors here all came from a young woman in good health.

V gene TRBV14 combines with J gene TRBJ2-1, with 10 nucleotides matching TRBD2. The CDR3 spans 18 residues. Trimming removed 4 bases from V and 4 bases from J; junction bases left unmatched: 13. Germline CDR1 reads SGHDN; CDR2 reads FVKESK. The CDR3 sequence: CASSLKGLAQALYNEQFF. DNA for the CDR3: TGTGCCAGCAGCCTGAAGGGACTAGCGCAAGCGCTGTACAATGAGCAGTTCTTC.

The CDR3 DNA follows: TGTGCCAGTAGTAGCGGACCAGTGGAAGTGAGTGAGCAGTTCTTC. Translated: CASSSGPVEVSEQFF. V gene TRBV19 combines with J gene TRBJ2-1; no clear D gene. Germline CDR1 reads LNHDA; CDR2 reads SQIVND (reference sequence). The CDR3 is 15 residues long. V gave up 4 bases and J gave up 9 bases, with 19 bases separating them.

The chain has TRBV7-2 and TRBJ1-5, with D unresolved. CDR1 and CDR2 (germline): SGHTA, FQGNSA. The CDR3 has 15 residues. V dropped 1 base and J dropped 1 base, with 8 bases sitting between them. The DNA for the CDR3 is TGTGCCAGCAGCTTAGGGCCAGGAAGCAATCAGCCCCAGCATTTT. Translated: CASSLGPGSNQPQHF.

This clonotype was seen repeatedly, ten times or more. The rearrangement uses TRBV6-2 or TRBV6-3 and TRBJ2-2, with 9 positions matching TRBD2. Losses at the gene ends were 2 bases for V and 5 bases for J; bases not matched to a gene: 6. The CDR3 runs 16 residues. The germline V gene has CDR1 MNHEY and CDR2 SVGEGT. The CDR3, as DNA: TGTGCCAGCAGTTACAGGACCAGCGGGAGGACCGGGGAGCTGTTTTTT. Translation: CASSYRTSGRTGELFF.

The V gene is TRBV5-1, the J gene TRBJ2-3; 7 bases line up with TRBD1. CDR3 length equals 14 residues. Germline V CDR1 and CDR2: SGHRS, YFSETQ. The trim removed 3 bases at V and 6 bases at J, leaving 7 bases unmatched. The CDR3 sequence: CASSSAQGDDTQYF. CDR3 nucleotide sequence: TGCGCCAGCAGCTCCGCCCAGGGGGATGATACGCAGTATTTT.

The CDR3 DNA follows: TGTGCCAGCAGCAAGAACTACGAGCAGTACTTC. Translation gives CASSKNYEQYF. The rearrangement joins TRBV7-2 to TRBJ2-7; D not resolved. Trimming stripped 5 bases from V and 3 bases from J, with 5 bases between. The CDR3 spans 11 residues. Germline CDR1 and CDR2: SGHTA and FQGNSA.

This clonotype was counted ten times or more. The chain has TRBV9 and TRBJ2-1; the match to TRBD2 covers 7 bases. CDR3 length: 16 amino acids. Germline values: CDR1 SGDLS, CDR2 YYNGEE. Germline trimming cut 4 bases from V and 0 bases from J; bases unmatched to any gene: 7. The CDR3 sequence: CASSQIGGSSYNEQFF. The CDR3 DNA reads as TGTGCCAGCAGCCAAATCGGGGGGAGCTCCTACAATGAGCAGTTCTTC. Supplemented by reference TRBV9 and TRBJ2-1, the full variable domain reads DSGVTQTPKHLITATGQRVTLRCSPRSGDLSVYWYQQSLDQGLQFLIQYYNGEERAKGNILERFSAQQFPDLHSELNLSSLELGDSALYFCASSQIGGSSYNEQFFGPGTRLTVL.

The chain is built from TRBV12-3 or TRBV12-4 and TRBJ2-7; unclear D gene. This CDR3 is 11 amino acids long. V was cut by 1 base and J by 6 bases, with 4 bases left in between. The CDR3 sequence: CASSLDLEQYF. The CDR3 DNA is TGTGCCAGCAGTTTAGATCTCGAGCAGTACTTC.

The chain recombines TRBV27 with TRBJ2-6; D gene unclear. The V gene's germline CDR1 is MNHEY and CDR2 SMNVEV (reference sequence). V lost 5 bases, J lost 4 bases, and 9 bases lay in between. There are 14 residues in the CDR3. CDR3 in DNA: TGTGCCAGCAGTATGGCAAGGGGGGCCAACGTCCTGACTTTC. It specifies CASSMARGANVLTF.

The chain recombines TRBV20-1 with TRBJ2-1; 8 nucleotides agree with TRBD1. The CDR3 length is 15 residues. Germline loops: CDR1 DFQATT, CDR2 SNEGSKA (reference sequence). V shed 5 bases, J shed 3 bases, and the junction held 9 bases outside the gene matches. Here the CDR3 reads CSAYSRGLGYNEQFF. In DNA form, the CDR3 reads TGCAGTGCTTACAGCAGGGGGCTGGGCTACAATGAGCAGTTCTTC.

This clonotype was detected many times. The chain recombines TRBV7-2 with TRBJ2-1; tentative D call: TRBD2 (5 bases). Germline V gives CDR1 SGHTA, CDR2 FQGNSA. The V and J ends lost 1 base and 15 bases respectively, with 16 bases between them. The CDR3 totals 13 residues. In nucleotides, the CDR3 is TGTGCCAGCAGCTTAGAGGTGGTAAGGGAGATGTTCTTC. Translating it yields CASSLEVVREMFF.

The gene calls are TRBV24-1 and TRBJ2-3; no clear D gene. V was cut by 4 bases and J by 3 bases, with 10 bases left in between. CDR1 is KGHDR, CDR2 SFDVKD, per germline. This CDR3 contains 14 residues. CDR3 protein: CATSDPRRTDTQYF. As DNA, the CDR3 is TGTGCCACCAGTGACCCCCGTCGGACAGATACGCAGTATTTT.

This clonotype came up a few times. One end of the junction is discordant with germline, which a read error may explain. This sequence joins TRBV7-2 and TRBJ2-1; D gene uncertain. The CDR3 length is 13 residues. Germline V gene data show CDR1 as SGHTA and CDR2 as FQGNSA. The CDR3 region has the DNA TGTGCCAGCAGCTTAGTTCACGCCCCCGAGCGGTTCTTC. It encodes CASSLVHAPERFF.

The table lists this clonotype with a few counts. The chain recombines TRBV6-1 with TRBJ1-5, with a weak D call TRBD1 (6 bases). Trimming took 3 bases from V and 3 from J, leaving 12 bases between them. The germline V gene encodes CDR1 MNHNS and CDR2 SASEGT. The CDR3 extends over 15 amino acids. CDR3 nucleotides: TGTGCCAGCAGTGATAAACAGGGTCCCAATCAGCCCCAGCATTTT. Translated, it gives CASSDKQGPNQPQHF.

This clonotype was seen a handful of times. The V gene is TRBV7-9, the J gene TRBJ2-3; D is uncertain. Trimming pared 6 bases from V and 7 bases from J, leaving 17 bases between. Germline CDR1 SEHNR, CDR2 FQNEAQ (reference sequence). The CDR3 has 14 amino acids. CDR3 sequence (DNA): TGTGCCAGCAGTACCCAAGGGCTGCGGAATACGCAGTATTTT. Its protein is CASSTQGLRNTQYF.

The table lists this clonotype with many counts. The chain couples TRBV19 to TRBJ2-1; D is unclear. This CDR3 is 12 amino acids long. Germline V gene data show CDR1 as LNHDA and CDR2 as SQIVND (reference sequence). Trimming cost V 4 bases and J 7 bases, with 8 bases left between them. CDR3 bases: TGTGCCAGTAGTACTTTGGGGAATGAGCAGTTCTTC. Translated: CASSTLGNEQFF.

This clonotype was seen more than once but under ten times. This chain uses TRBV7-2 with TRBJ2-4; 8 bases map to TRBD1. This CDR3 has 13 residues. Germline V gene data show CDR1 as SGHTA and CDR2 as FQGNSA. The junction had 4 bases not matched to a gene; V was cut back by 4 bases and J by 8 bases. CDR3 coding DNA: TGTGCCAGCAGCTCGGGACAGGTGGACATTCAGTACTTC. Translated: CASSSGQVDIQYF.

This chain joins TRBV6-1 and TRBJ2-1; 7 positions match TRBD1. CDR1 MNHNS and CDR2 SASEGT come from the germline V gene. The CDR3 is 15 residues long. The J segment lost 10 bases and the V segment lost 4 bases, leaving 13 bases of the junction unmatched. In nucleotides, the CDR3 is TGTGCCAGCAGTGCCCAGTTGACAGGGTTTTTGGAGCAGTTCTTC. Its translation is CASSAQLTGFLEQFF.

The rearrangement joins TRBV5-6 to TRBJ2-7; 13 bases agree with TRBD2. The junction had 2 bases not matched to a gene; V was cut back by 2 bases and J by 6 bases. Per germline, CDR1 SGHDT and CDR2 YYEEEE. The CDR3 loop spans 14 amino acids. CDR3 in amino acids: CASSLTSGRAEQYF. CDR3 DNA: TGTGCCAGCAGCTTAACTAGCGGGAGGGCCGAGCAGTACTTC.

The chain employs TRBV20-1 and TRBJ2-1; TRBD2 matches at 9 bases. This CDR3 has 12 amino acids. After removal of 5 bases from V and 15 bases from J, the junction contained 11 bases not matched to a gene. Germline loops: CDR1 DFQATT, CDR2 SNEGSKA (reference sequence). The CDR3 loop reads CSAPSISGSAFF. As DNA, the CDR3 is TGCAGTGCTCCATCTATTAGCGGGAGTGCGTTCTTC.

At least ten counts were recorded for this clonotype. The chain links TRBV10-3 to TRBJ2-5, with a tentative D call TRBD2 (6 bases). Germline V CDR1 and CDR2: ENHRY, SYGVKD. Trimming took 3 bases from V and 6 from J, leaving 11 bases between them. The CDR3 contains 13 residues. The CDR3 DNA follows: TGTGCCATCAGTGACTCCGGGAGACAGACCCAGTACTTC. It specifies CAISDSGRQTQYF.

The CDR3 region has the DNA TGTGCCAGCACGGGACCGGGAAGCTCCTACAATGAGCAGTTCTTC. Its protein is CASTGPGSSYNEQFF. The chain carries TRBV6-2 or TRBV6-3 and TRBJ2-1, with D perhaps assigned TRBD1 or TRBD2 (5 bases each). Trimming shortened V by 7 bases and J by 0 bases, and 13 bases separated the two germline ends. This CDR3 spans 15 amino acids. The V gene's germline CDR1 is MNHEY and CDR2 SVGEGT.